This T cell receptor beta chain was retrieved from a study of PD-1 blockade in classical Hodgkin lymphoma. Regarding the study as a whole: No one has yet defined what causes the repertoire differences, which may be disease activity or prior therapy. The study reported lower baseline TCR diversity in newly diagnosed patients than in healthy donors. Complete responders' diversity at baseline resembled that of newly diagnosed patients.

Libraries were prepared by immunoSEQ multiplex PCR; TCRdb keeps only in-frame clonotypes and omits some of them. The sample yields just under 45,000 clones, about 70% seen once. The CDR3 has 16 amino acids. The ends were cut back, 4 bases at V and 4 bases at J, with 20 bases in the middle. Germline CDR1 reads SGDLS; CDR2 reads YYNGEE. Time point denoted: cycle 4 day 1 (C4D1), after five to seven weeks of nivolumab. There was relapse after autologous stem cell transplantation in every patient, and there was variation in brentuximab vedotin exposure. The patients, who had relapsed/refractory classical Hodgkin lymphoma, achieved best responses of complete response, partial response or progressive disease. This clone turned up a few times. Its matching antigen is unknown.

The sample was peripheral blood mononuclear cells (PBMCs), taken before the fourth cycle of nivolumab. The sequence was obtained from a human donor with classical Hodgkin lymphoma. J is TRBJ2-5 and V is TRBV9; a possible D gene is TRBD1 (6 bases). The CDR3 region is CASSPSGHPAGETQYF. CDR3 nucleotides: TGTGCCAGCAGCCCATCGGGACACCCCGCGGGAGAGACCCAGTACTTC.